Included here is one T cell receptor beta chain sequence, with context. Its antigen is still unknown. Germline V gives CDR1 MDHEN, CDR2 SYDVKM. Trimming shortened V by 6 bases and J by 3 bases, and 11 bases separated the two germline ends. The CDR3 is made up of 14 amino acids. This specimen belongs to a study of radiotherapy plus CTLA-4 blockade in lung cancer. Notes on the study in general: After radiotherapy and ipilimumab, tumor-derived clones expanded in peripheral blood.

Data came from immunoSEQ multiplex PCR; TCRdb stores just in-frame clones and leaves some out. The data show fewer than 65,000 clones, approximately 84% seen once. V is TRBV28 and J is TRBJ1-4, with D maybe TRBD1 (5 bases). This specimen consisted of peripheral blood, obtained from a patient treated with radiotherapy plus ipilimumab. This TCR was sampled from a human donor with non-small cell lung cancer whose response to radiotherapy plus ipilimumab could not be evaluated. CDR3 region: CASRRTQSNEKLFF. The CDR3 DNA follows: TGTGCCAGCAGAAGGACACAGTCTAATGAAAAACTGTTTTTT.